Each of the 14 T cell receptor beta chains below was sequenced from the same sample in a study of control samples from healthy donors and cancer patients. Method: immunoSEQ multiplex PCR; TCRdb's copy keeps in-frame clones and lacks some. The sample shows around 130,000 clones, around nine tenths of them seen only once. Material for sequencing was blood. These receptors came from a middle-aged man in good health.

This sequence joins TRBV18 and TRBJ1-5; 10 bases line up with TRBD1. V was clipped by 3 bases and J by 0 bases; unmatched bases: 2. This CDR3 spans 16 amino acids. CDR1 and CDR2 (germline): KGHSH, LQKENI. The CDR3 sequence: CASSPTGGNSNQPQHF. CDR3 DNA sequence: TGTGCCAGCTCACCGACAGGGGGCAATAGCAATCAGCCCCAGCATTTT. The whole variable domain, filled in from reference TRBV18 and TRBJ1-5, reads NAGVMQNPRHLVRRRGQEARLRCSPMKGHSHVYWYRQLPEEGLKFMVYLQKENIIDESGMPKERFSAEFPKEGPSILRIQQVVRGDSAAYFCASSPTGGNSNQPQHFGDGTRLSIL.

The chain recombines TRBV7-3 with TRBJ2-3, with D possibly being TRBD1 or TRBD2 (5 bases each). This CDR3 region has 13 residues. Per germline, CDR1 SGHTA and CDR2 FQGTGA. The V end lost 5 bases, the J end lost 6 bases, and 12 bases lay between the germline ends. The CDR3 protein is CASSAQGADTQYF. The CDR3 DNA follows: TGTGCCAGCAGCGCTCAGGGAGCGGATACGCAGTATTTT.

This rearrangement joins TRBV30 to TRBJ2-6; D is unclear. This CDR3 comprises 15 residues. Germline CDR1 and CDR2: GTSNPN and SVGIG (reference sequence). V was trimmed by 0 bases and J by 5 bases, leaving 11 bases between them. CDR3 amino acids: CAWSVEALRANVLTF. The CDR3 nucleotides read TGTGCCTGGAGTGTAGAGGCTCTGAGGGCCAACGTCCTGACTTTC.

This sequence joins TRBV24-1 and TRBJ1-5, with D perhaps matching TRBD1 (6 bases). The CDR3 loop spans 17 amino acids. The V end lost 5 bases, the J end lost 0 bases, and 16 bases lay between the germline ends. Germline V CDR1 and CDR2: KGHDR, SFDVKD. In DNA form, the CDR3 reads TGTGCCACCAGTGTCCAAAGGGACACCGGTAGCAATCAGCCCCAGCATTTT. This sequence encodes CATSVQRDTGSNQPQHF.

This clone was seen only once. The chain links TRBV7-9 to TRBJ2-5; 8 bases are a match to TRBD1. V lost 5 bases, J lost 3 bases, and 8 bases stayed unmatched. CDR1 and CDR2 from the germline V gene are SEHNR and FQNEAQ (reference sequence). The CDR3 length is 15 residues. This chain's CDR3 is CASSPRDRRKETQYF. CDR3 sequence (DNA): TGTGCCAGCAGCCCCCGGGACAGGAGGAAAGAGACCCAGTACTTC.

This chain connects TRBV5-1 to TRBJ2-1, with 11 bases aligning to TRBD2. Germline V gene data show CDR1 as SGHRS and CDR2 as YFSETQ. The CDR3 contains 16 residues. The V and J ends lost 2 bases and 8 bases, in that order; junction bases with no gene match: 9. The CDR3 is CASSFTSGGPGDEQFF. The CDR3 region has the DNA TGCGCCAGCAGCTTTACTAGCGGGGGTCCTGGGGATGAGCAGTTCTTC.

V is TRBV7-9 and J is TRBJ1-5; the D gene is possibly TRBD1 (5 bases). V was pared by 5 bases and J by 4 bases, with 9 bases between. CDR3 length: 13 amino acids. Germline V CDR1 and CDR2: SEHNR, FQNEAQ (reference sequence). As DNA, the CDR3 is TGTGCCAGCAGCCAGGGAGTTAATCAGCCCCAGCATTTT. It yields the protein CASSQGVNQPQHF. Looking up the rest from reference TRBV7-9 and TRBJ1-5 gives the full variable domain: DTGVSQNPRHKITKRGQNVTFRCDPISEHNRLYWYRQTLGQGPEFLTYFQNEAQLEKSRLLSDRFSAERPKGSFSTLEIQRTEQGDSAMYLCASSQGVNQPQHFGDGTRLSIL.

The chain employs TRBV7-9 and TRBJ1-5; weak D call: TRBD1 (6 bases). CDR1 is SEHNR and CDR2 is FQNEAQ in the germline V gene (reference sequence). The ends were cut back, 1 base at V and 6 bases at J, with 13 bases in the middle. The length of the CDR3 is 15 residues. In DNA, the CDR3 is TGTGCCAGCAGCTTAGTAGGGGGGCCGGGTCAGCCCCAGCATTTT. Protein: CASSLVGGPGQPQHF.

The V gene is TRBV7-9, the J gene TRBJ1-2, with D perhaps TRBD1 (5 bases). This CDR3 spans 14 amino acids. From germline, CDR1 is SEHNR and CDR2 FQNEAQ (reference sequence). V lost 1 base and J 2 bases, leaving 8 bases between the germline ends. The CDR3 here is CASSLVGGNYGYTF. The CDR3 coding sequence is TGTGCCAGCAGCTTAGTTGGGGGGAACTATGGCTACACCTTC.

In DNA form, the CDR3 reads TGTGCCAGCAGCTCCAGGGGGGGGACAGATACGCAGTATTTT. This sequence encodes CASSSRGGTDTQYF. The chain has TRBV11-3 and TRBJ2-3; D possibly matches TRBD1 or TRBD2 (7 bases each). Germline-derived CDR1 and CDR2 are SGHNT and YENEEA. Trimming removed 4 bases from V and 3 bases from J, with 11 bases in between. The CDR3 extends over 14 amino acids.

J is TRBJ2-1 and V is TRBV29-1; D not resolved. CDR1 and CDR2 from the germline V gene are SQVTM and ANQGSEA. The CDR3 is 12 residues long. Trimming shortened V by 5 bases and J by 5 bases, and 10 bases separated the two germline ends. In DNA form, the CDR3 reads TGCAGCGTTAGCTCCCGGAACAATGAGCAGTTCTTC. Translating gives CSVSSRNNEQFF.

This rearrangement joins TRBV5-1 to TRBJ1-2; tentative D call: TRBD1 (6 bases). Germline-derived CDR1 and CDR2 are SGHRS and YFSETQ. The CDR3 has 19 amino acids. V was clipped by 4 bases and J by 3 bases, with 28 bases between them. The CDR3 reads CASSLFTMLNRQDHYGYTF. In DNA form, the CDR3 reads TGCGCCAGCAGCCTATTCACCATGCTAAATAGACAGGACCACTATGGCTACACCTTC.

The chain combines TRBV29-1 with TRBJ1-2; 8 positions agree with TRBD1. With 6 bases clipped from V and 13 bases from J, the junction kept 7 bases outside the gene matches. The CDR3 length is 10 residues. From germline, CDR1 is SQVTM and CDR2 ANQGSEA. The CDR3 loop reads CSVVDRALTF. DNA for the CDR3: TGCAGCGTGGTGGACAGGGCCCTCACCTTC.

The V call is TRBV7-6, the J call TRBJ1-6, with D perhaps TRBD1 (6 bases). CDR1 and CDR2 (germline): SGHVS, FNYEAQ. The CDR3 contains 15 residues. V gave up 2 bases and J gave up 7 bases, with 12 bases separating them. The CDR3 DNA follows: TGTGCCAGCAGCTTAAAGGGGGTCGAGAATTCACCCCTCCACTTT. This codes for CASSLKGVENSPLHF.